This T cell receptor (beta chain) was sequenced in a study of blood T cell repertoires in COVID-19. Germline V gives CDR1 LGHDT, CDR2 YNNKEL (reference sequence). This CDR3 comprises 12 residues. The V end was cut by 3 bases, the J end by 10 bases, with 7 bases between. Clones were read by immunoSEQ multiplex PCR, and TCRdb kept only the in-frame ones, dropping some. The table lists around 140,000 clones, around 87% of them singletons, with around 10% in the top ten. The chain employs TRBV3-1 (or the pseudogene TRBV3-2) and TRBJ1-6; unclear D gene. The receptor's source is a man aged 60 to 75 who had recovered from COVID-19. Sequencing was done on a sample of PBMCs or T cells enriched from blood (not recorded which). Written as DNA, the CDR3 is TGTGCCAGCAGCCACCGGGGATCACCCCTCCACTTT. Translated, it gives CASSHRGSPLHF.